The 27 T cell receptor beta chains below were found in one sample sequenced in a study of CD8 T cells in Susac syndrome. Random hexamers served to reverse transcribe roughly 0.45 to 1 ug RNA. TCRdb processed the immunoSEQ multiplex PCR reads anew with MiXCR; each CDR3 protein has one entry. The sample carries hundreds of thousands of distinct CDR3 sequences, 90% to 96% recorded once. The sample consisted of CD4+ T cells from PBMCs. The origin of the receptors is a human donor with Susac syndrome.

The V call is TRBV29-1, the J call TRBJ2-1, with D perhaps being TRBD1 or TRBD2 (6 bases each). The V end lost 6 bases, the J end lost 4 bases, and 10 bases lay between the germline ends. Germline CDR1 SQVTM, CDR2 ANQGSEA. This CDR3 has 12 residues. This chain's CDR3 is CSVGGEYNEQFF. The CDR3 nucleotides are TGCAGCGTCGGGGGCGAGTACAATGAGCAGTTCTTC.

This sequence joins TRBV5-6 and TRBJ1-1; D unclear. Germline CDR1 SGHDT, CDR2 YYEEEE. Between the trimmed V and J ends, which lost 3 bases and 0 bases, there was a span of 12 bases. This CDR3 has 15 amino acids. The CDR3 reads CASSSTSKMNTEAFF. The CDR3 bases are TGTGCCAGCAGCTCCACCAGCAAAATGAACACTGAAGCTTTCTTT.

The chain has TRBV30 and TRBJ1-5; D unresolved. CDR3 size: 14 residues. The V end lost 3 bases, the J end lost 5 bases, and 14 bases lay between the germline ends. Germline CDR1 and CDR2: GTSNPN and SVGIG (reference sequence). CDR3 amino acids: CAWREDGSYQPQHF. Here the CDR3 DNA reads TGTGCCTGGAGGGAGGACGGAAGTTATCAGCCCCAGCATTTT.

The V call is TRBV7-6, the J call TRBJ2-5; D not certain. The germline V gene has CDR1 SGHVS and CDR2 FNYEAQ. Trimming removed 5 bases from V and 3 bases from J, with 16 bases in between. The CDR3 extends over 15 amino acids. The CDR3 DNA is TGTGCCAGCAGCCACCGATGGATGCCCGAAGAGACCCAGTACTTC. This encodes CASSHRWMPEETQYF.

This chain uses TRBV20-1 with TRBJ1-5, with no clear D. V dropped 3 bases and J dropped 2 bases, with 14 bases sitting between them. Germline V gene sequence: CDR1 DFQATT, CDR2 SNEGSKA (reference sequence). The CDR3 has 15 residues. CDR3 amino acids: CSASLGNRGNQPQHF. CDR3 nucleotides: TGCAGTGCTAGCCTCGGGAACCGGGGCAATCAGCCCCAGCATTTT.

The chain has TRBV19 and TRBJ2-2; 13 nucleotides match TRBD2. This CDR3 has 15 residues. Germline lookup yields CDR1 LNHDA and CDR2 SQIVND (reference sequence). V lost 9 bases to trimming and J lost 7 bases; unmatched junction nucleotides: 8. The CDR3 nucleotides are TGTGCCAGCAGACTAGCGGGAGGACTTAACGGGGAGCTGTTTTTT. Its protein product is CASRLAGGLNGELFF.

This clonotype was found once. The V call is TRBV20-1, the J call TRBJ2-1; 7 nucleotides line up with TRBD2. Germline lookup yields CDR1 DFQATT and CDR2 SNEGSKA (reference sequence). The CDR3 runs to 21 residues. J was trimmed by 7 bases and V by 5 bases; bases with no gene match: 32. The CDR3 region has the DNA TGCAGTGCTCCAAGAGCCGGTAGGGGACTAAGGAATAATATTCATGTAAATGAGCAGTTCTTC. It translates to CSAPRAGRGLRNNIHVNEQFF.

This chain joins TRBV27 and TRBJ2-5, with D possibly matching TRBD1 (5 bases). V shed 5 bases and J shed 3 bases, with 10 bases lying between them. CDR3 length: 13 amino acids. Germline assignment: CDR1 MNHEY and CDR2 SMNVEV (reference sequence). The CDR3, as DNA: TGTGCCAGCAGTCCAAGACAGAAAGAGACCCAGTACTTC. Amino acid sequence: CASSPRQKETQYF.

The chain joins TRBV28 to TRBJ2-1, with TRBD1 matching over 7 bases. The CDR3 is 16 amino acids. CDR1 and CDR2 (germline): MDHEN, SYDVKM. Unmatched junction bases numbered 15, after V lost 5 bases and J lost 8 bases. The CDR3, as DNA: TGTGCCAGCAGTCCAAACAGGGGTACGTTTGGGGATGAGCAGTTCTTC. It encodes CASSPNRGTFGDEQFF.

The chain carries TRBV5-1 and TRBJ2-5; 14 bases are shared with TRBD2. The V and J ends lost 3 bases and 5 bases, in that order; junction bases with no gene match: 6. The V gene's germline CDR1 is SGHRS and CDR2 YFSETQ. The CDR3 length is 16 residues. As DNA, the CDR3 is TGCGCCAGCAGCTCGGGACTAGCGGGAGTACGTGAGACCCAGTACTTC. Translating gives CASSSGLAGVRETQYF.

This chain connects TRBV18 to TRBJ1-1; D gene unclear. Per the germline V gene, CDR1 is KGHSH and CDR2 is LQKENI. This CDR3 contains 13 residues. V was trimmed by 0 bases and J by 8 bases, leaving 10 bases between them. DNA for the CDR3: TGTGCCAGCTCACCACCATCGGACTCGGAAGCTTTCTTT. Its translation: CASSPPSDSEAFF. Together with reference TRBV18 and TRBJ1-1, the CDR3 gives the full variable domain: NAGVMQNPRHLVRRRGQEARLRCSPMKGHSHVYWYRQLPEEGLKFMVYLQKENIIDESGMPKERFSAEFPKEGPSILRIQQVVRGDSAAYFCASSPPSDSEAFFGQGTRLTVV.

The chain combines TRBV29-1 with TRBJ2-1, with TRBD2 as a possible D gene (6 bases). The CDR3 sequence is 13 residues long. Germline V gene lookup returns CDR1 SQVTM and CDR2 ANQGSEA. Trimming shortened V by 7 bases and J by 5 bases, and 15 bases separated the two germline ends. For the CDR3, the DNA is TGCAGCGCTATGCGGGACTCAAACAATGAGCAGTTCTTC. It encodes CSAMRDSNNEQFF.

The gene calls are TRBV20-1 and TRBJ2-5; D is unclear. The ends were cut back, 3 bases at V and 1 base at J, with 9 bases in the middle. Germline V gene sequence: CDR1 DFQATT, CDR2 SNEGSKA (reference sequence). This CDR3 is built from 13 residues. The CDR3 protein is CSASEPGQETQYF. The CDR3 DNA reads as TGCAGTGCTAGCGAACCCGGCCAAGAGACCCAGTACTTC.

V usage is TRBV28 and J usage is TRBJ1-3; weak D call: TRBD1 (5 bases). Germline CDR1 is MDHEN and CDR2 is SYDVKM. The ends were cut back, 5 bases at V and 8 bases at J, with 19 bases in the middle. CDR3 length: 15 amino acids. This CDR3 is CASSLGGAAGYTIYF. The CDR3 nucleotides read TGTGCCAGCAGTCTGGGGGGTGCCGCCGGATACACCATATATTTT.

The chain uses TRBV7-9 and TRBJ2-3, with D perhaps TRBD2 (6 bases). This CDR3 contains 14 residues. V shed 1 base and J shed 9 bases, with 14 bases lying between them. CDR1 is SEHNR and CDR2 is FQNEAQ in the germline V gene (reference sequence). The CDR3 loop is CASSLGPGGPTQYF. DNA of the CDR3: TGTGCCAGCAGCTTAGGCCCCGGGGGACCAACGCAGTATTTT. Based on the CDR3 plus reference TRBV7-9 and TRBJ2-3, the full variable domain is DTGVSQNPRHKITKRGQNVTFRCDPISEHNRLYWYRQTLGQGPEFLTYFQNEAQLEKSRLLSDRFSAERPKGSFSTLEIQRTEQGDSAMYLCASSLGPGGPTQYFGPGTRLTVL.

This chain connects TRBV11-3 to TRBJ2-6; 7 bases are shared with TRBD1. In germline, CDR1 is SGHNT, CDR2 YENEEA. Germline trimming cut 3 bases from V and 4 bases from J; bases unmatched to any gene: 6. This CDR3 contains 16 residues. The CDR3 DNA reads as TGTGCCAGCAGCTTTAATAAGGGGGCCGGGGCCAACGTCCTGACTTTC. Translated: CASSFNKGAGANVLTF. Drawing the rest from reference TRBV11-3 and TRBJ2-6, the complete variable domain is EAGVVQSPRYKIIEKKQPVAFWCNPISGHNTLYWYLQNLGQGPELLIRYENEEAVDDSQLPKDRFSAERLKGVDSTLKIQPAELGDSAVYLCASSFNKGAGANVLTFGAGSRLTVL.

The rearrangement joins TRBV3-1 to TRBJ1-1; no definite D call. This CDR3 has 17 amino acids. CDR1 is LGHDT, CDR2 YNNKEL, per germline (reference sequence). The V end lost 6 bases, the J end lost 1 base, and 21 bases lay between the germline ends. The CDR3 bases are TGTGCCAGCAGGCCCGATCCCTTACAGAGACCGAACACTGAAGCTTTCTTT. It translates to CASRPDPLQRPNTEAFF.

The V call is TRBV4-1, the J call TRBJ1-3; 7 nucleotides match TRBD1. From germline, CDR1 is MGHRA and CDR2 YSYEKL. The length of the CDR3 is 16 residues. V shed 0 bases and J 3 bases; nucleotides not matched to a gene: 5. The CDR3 DNA reads TGCGCCAGCAGCCAAGAAGGGACAGCACTTGGAAACACCATATATTTT. Its protein is CASSQEGTALGNTIYF.

The chain carries TRBV19 and TRBJ1-5; D may be TRBD1 (5 bases). The CDR3 has 16 amino acids. V was pared by 4 bases and J by 3 bases, with 16 bases between. The V gene's germline CDR1 is LNHDA and CDR2 SQIVND (reference sequence). The CDR3 DNA sequence: TGTGCCAGTAGTACCCGCCCCGACAGATACAATCAGCCCCAGCATTTT. Protein product: CASSTRPDRYNQPQHF.

The V gene is TRBV4-1, the J gene TRBJ2-1, with 13 bases fitting TRBD2. CDR3 length: 15 residues. CDR1 is MGHRA and CDR2 is YSYEKL in the germline V gene. The junction had 5 bases not matched to a gene; V was cut back by 6 bases and J by 6 bases. DNA for the CDR3: TGCGCCAGCAGATCTACTAGCGGGAGGGCCAATGAGCAGTTCTTC. Amino acid sequence: CASRSTSGRANEQFF.

The chain is built from TRBV30 and TRBJ1-1; D ambiguous. Germline V gene sequence: CDR1 GTSNPN, CDR2 SVGIG (reference sequence). The CDR3 extends over 10 amino acids. Trimming pared 4 bases from V and 5 bases from J, leaving 5 bases between. The CDR3 region is CAWKRTEAFF. Here the CDR3 DNA reads TGTGCCTGGAAAAGAACTGAAGCTTTCTTT.

The CDR3 loop is CSVVRATYEQYF. CDR3 bases: TGCAGCGTTGTAAGAGCAACCTACGAGCAGTACTTC. The rearrangement links TRBV29-1 to TRBJ2-7; D gene unclear. The germline CDR1 and CDR2 sequences are SQVTM and ANQGSEA. Trimming took off 4 bases at V and 2 bases at J, with 9 bases between the two ends. The CDR3 length is 12 residues.

This sequence joins TRBV4-1 and TRBJ1-5, with 8 positions matching TRBD1. Losses at the gene ends were 1 base for V and 6 bases for J; bases not matched to a gene: 5. In germline, CDR1 is MGHRA, CDR2 YSYEKL. There are 15 residues in the CDR3. DNA of the CDR3: TGCGCCAGCAGCCAAGTGGACAGGGATGGTCAGCCCCAGCATTTT. Amino acids: CASSQVDRDGQPQHF.

CDR3 region: CASRRQGVTEAFF. As DNA, the CDR3 is TGTGCCAGCAGGCGGCAGGGGGTCACTGAAGCTTTCTTT. V and J are TRBV2 and TRBJ1-1; 7 bases are a match to TRBD1. J was trimmed by 4 bases and V by 6 bases; bases with no gene match: 5. Germline CDR1 reads SNHLY; CDR2 reads FYNNEI. The CDR3 loop spans 13 amino acids.

This clonotype was recorded only once. This rearrangement joins TRBV28 to TRBJ2-1; D is possibly TRBD1 (6 bases). The CDR3 sequence is 13 residues long. V was clipped by 6 bases and J by 7 bases, with 13 bases between them. Looked up from germline, CDR1 is MDHEN and CDR2 is SYDVKM. The DNA of the CDR3 is TGTGCCAGCAGAGAACAGGGTGGAAATGAGCAGTTCTTC. Translating gives CASREQGGNEQFF.

This clonotype was detected only once. This chain joins TRBV12-5 and TRBJ2-1, with D uncertain. Trimming left V 2 bases short and J 2 bases short, with 1 base between. Germline values: CDR1 LGHNT, CDR2 FRNRAP. The CDR3 length is 12 residues. The CDR3 loop reads CASGLTYNEQFF. Written as DNA, the CDR3 is TGTGCTAGTGGTTTGACCTACAATGAGCAGTTCTTC.

The chain joins TRBV10-3 to TRBJ2-3, with D possibly being TRBD2 (5 bases). V lost 1 base to trimming and J lost 4 bases, with 12 bases between them. The CDR3 totals 15 residues. Germline CDR1 and CDR2: ENHRY and SYGVKD. The CDR3 bases are TGTGCCATCAGTGAGTGGGGAGAGGAGGCAGATACGCAGTATTTT. Translating it yields CAISEWGEEADTQYF.